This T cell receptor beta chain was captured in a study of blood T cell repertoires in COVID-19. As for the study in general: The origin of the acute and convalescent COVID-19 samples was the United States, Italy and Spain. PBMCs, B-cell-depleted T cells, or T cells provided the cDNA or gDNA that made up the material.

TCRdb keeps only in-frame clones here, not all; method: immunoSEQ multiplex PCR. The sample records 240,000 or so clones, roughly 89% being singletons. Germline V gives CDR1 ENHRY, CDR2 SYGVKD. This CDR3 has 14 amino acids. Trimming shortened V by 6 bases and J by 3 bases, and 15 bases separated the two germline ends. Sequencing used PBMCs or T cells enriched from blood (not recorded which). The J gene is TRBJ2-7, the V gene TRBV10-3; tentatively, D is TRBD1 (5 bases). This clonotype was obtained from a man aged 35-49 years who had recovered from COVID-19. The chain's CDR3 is CAIRMTANNYEQYF. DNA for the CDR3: TGTGCCATCAGGATGACAGCAAACAACTACGAGCAGTACTTC.